The next 32 T cell receptor beta chains were all read from a single sample in a study of response to subunit inactivated influenza vaccine. Each CDR3 protein is one row after TCRdb ran MiXCR on the RT-PCR reads. The sample has around 850,000 distinct CDR3 sequences, about 18% seen once; the top ten hold approximately 11%. Sequenced material: PBMCs from blood, taken more than 4 days after vaccination. The receptors originated from a man aged 50-59 years who received an inactivated influenza vaccine.

This clonotype was observed a few times. V and J are TRBV12-3 or TRBV12-4 and TRBJ2-5; 9 positions agree with TRBD1. The length of the CDR3 is 13 residues. V was clipped by 4 bases and J by 11 bases; unmatched bases: 8. The CDR3 DNA reads TGTGCCAGCAGTTGGGGAGGGACAGGGAAACAGTACTTC. Translating it yields CASSWGGTGKQYF.

This clonotype turned up a few times. This rearrangement joins TRBV20-1 to TRBJ1-5; D remains unclear. Trimming removed 3 bases from V and 9 bases from J, with 9 bases in between. Germline CDR1 DFQATT, CDR2 SNEGSKA (reference sequence). The CDR3 runs 11 residues. The CDR3 nucleotides read TGCAGTGCTAGGACACGGGGGCCCCAGCATTTT. As protein: CSARTRGPQHF.

At least ten counts were recorded for this clonotype. The gene calls are TRBV4-2 and TRBJ1-6; D gene unclear. V shed 0 bases and J shed 13 bases, with 16 bases lying between them. CDR1 and CDR2 from the germline V gene are LGHNA and YNFKEQ. This CDR3 is built from 15 residues. CDR3 nucleotides: TGTGCCAGCAGCCAAGATGTACGGTCTCGGGGTCCCCTCCACTTT. This gives the protein CASSQDVRSRGPLHF.

This rearrangement joins TRBV11-1 to TRBJ2-6, with D possibly TRBD2 on 6 matching bases. V dropped 7 bases and J dropped 6 bases, with 28 bases sitting between them. The CDR3 spans 19 residues. Germline V CDR1 and CDR2: SGHAT, FQDESV (reference sequence). This CDR3 is CASIETAGGPLYEANVLTF. The CDR3 DNA follows: TGTGCCAGCATCGAGACGGCCGGGGGACCCTTATATGAGGCCAACGTCCTGACTTTC. The full variable domain, in which reference TRBV11-1 and TRBJ2-6 provide the parts outside the CDR3, is EAEVAQSPRYKITEKSQAVAFWCDPISGHATLYWYRQILGQGPELLVQFQDESVVDDSQLPKDRFSAERLKGVDSTLKIQPAELGDSAMYLCASIETAGGPLYEANVLTFGAGSRLTVL.

This clonotype was detected once. This chain joins TRBV5-5 and TRBJ2-7; unclear D gene. V lost 3 bases to trimming and J lost 3 bases, with 10 bases between them. Looked up from germline, CDR1 is SGHKS and CDR2 is YYEKEE (reference sequence). This CDR3 is 13 amino acids long. CDR3 amino acids: CASSSSPLYEQYF. CDR3 nucleotide sequence: TGTGCCAGCAGCTCGAGTCCTCTCTACGAGCAGTACTTC.

This clonotype has only a few counts. The chain links TRBV9 to TRBJ2-7; D is undetermined. Germline assignment: CDR1 SGDLS and CDR2 YYNGEE. V was trimmed by 0 bases and J by 2 bases, leaving 9 bases between them. The CDR3 has 14 residues. The CDR3 spells CASSVAEGPYEQYF. CDR3 coding DNA: TGTGCCAGCAGCGTAGCTGAAGGGCCCTACGAGCAGTACTTC.

In this sample, this clonotype turned up a few times. This chain uses TRBV28 with TRBJ2-1; 14 bases align to TRBD2. The CDR3 extends over 17 amino acids. V dropped 3 bases and J dropped 8; count of bases not matched to a gene: 9. Germline CDR1 reads MDHEN; CDR2 reads SYDVKM. The CDR3 region has the DNA TGTGCCAGCAGTTTCCCCGGGACTAGCGGGAGCTTGGATGAGCAGTTCTTC. Its protein is CASSFPGTSGSLDEQFF.

The V and J genes are TRBV6-1 and TRBJ2-7; 11 positions agree with TRBD1. The CDR3 consists of 16 residues. CDR1 MNHNS and CDR2 SASEGT come from the germline V gene. With 5 bases clipped from V and 0 bases from J, the junction kept 6 bases outside the gene matches. CDR3 nucleotide sequence: TGTGCCAGCAGTCCATCCGGGACAGGGGGCTCCTACGAGCAGTACTTC. Translated, it gives CASSPSGTGGSYEQYF.

The V call is TRBV20-1, the J call TRBJ2-3; TRBD2 matches 10 bases. The junction had 4 bases not matched to a gene; V was cut back by 2 bases and J by 5 bases. The CDR3 totals 14 residues. Germline V CDR1 and CDR2: DFQATT, SNEGSKA (reference sequence). CDR3 coding DNA: TGCAGTGCTAGAAGGACTAGCGGCTTAGATACGCAGTATTTT. Its translation is CSARRTSGLDTQYF.

Concerning this clonotype itself: It may be a read error: a sequence one base away is much more abundant. The CDR3: CASSWAGYEQYF. CDR3 bases: TGTGCCAGCAGTTGGGCGGGCTACGAGCAGTACTTC. This chain connects TRBV6-5 to TRBJ2-7, with a possible D match to TRBD2 (5 bases). The CDR3 runs 12 residues. Germline CDR1 reads MNHEY; CDR2 reads SVGAGI. V was trimmed by 4 bases and J by 3 bases, leaving 7 bases between them.

This clonotype has ten or more counts. CDR3 region: CSVEVDRYEQYF. CDR3 coding DNA: TGCAGCGTTGAAGTGGACAGGTACGAGCAGTACTTC. The V gene is TRBV29-1, the J gene TRBJ2-7, with TRBD1 matching over 7 bases. There are 12 residues in the CDR3. After removal of 1 base from V and 4 bases from J, the junction contained 1 base not matched to a gene. Germline V gene data show CDR1 as SQVTM and CDR2 as ANQGSEA.

This clonotype was seen many times. The gene calls are TRBV29-1 and TRBJ2-7; no firm D call. Trimming took off 4 bases at V and 5 bases at J, with 12 bases between the two ends. The CDR3 length is 12 residues. The germline gives CDR1 SQVTM, CDR2 ANQGSEA. CDR3 protein: CSVVHGFNEQYF. The CDR3 DNA is TGCAGCGTTGTTCATGGTTTCAACGAGCAGTACTTC.

J is TRBJ2-3 and V is TRBV5-1, with 11 bases identical to TRBD2. Germline values: CDR1 SGHRS, CDR2 YFSETQ. This CDR3 is built from 17 residues. V shed 2 bases and J 3 bases; nucleotides not matched to a gene: 8. CDR3 amino acids: CASSFGTSGAGTDTQYF. In DNA form, the CDR3 reads TGCGCCAGCAGCTTCGGGACTAGCGGAGCGGGGACAGATACGCAGTATTTT.

The sample holds many counts of this clonotype. The V gene is TRBV5-1, the J gene TRBJ2-5; D remains ambiguous. The CDR3 totals 15 residues. Trimming cost V 4 bases and J 3 bases, with 16 bases left between them. Germline CDR1 and CDR2: SGHRS and YFSETQ. In DNA form, the CDR3 reads TGCGCCAGCAGCGGAGCCCCGGGCCAAGAAGAGACCCAGTACTTC. Amino acids: CASSGAPGQEETQYF.

This clonotype came up a few times. CDR3 DNA: TGTGCCAGCAGTATAGAAGCGAACACCGGGGAGCTGTTTTTT. Residues: CASSIEANTGELFF. This rearrangement joins TRBV7-9 to TRBJ2-2; D is unclear. The ends were cut back, 6 bases at V and 0 bases at J, with 8 bases in the middle. Germline loops: CDR1 SEHNR, CDR2 FQNEAQ (reference sequence). The CDR3 covers 14 residues.

Only a few counts were recorded for this clonotype. The J gene is TRBJ2-3, the V gene TRBV6-2 or TRBV6-3; 10 bases agree with TRBD2. Germline lookup yields CDR1 MNHEY and CDR2 SVGEGT. V was pared by 2 bases and J by 4 bases, with 3 bases of the junction left unmatched. This CDR3 region has 15 residues. DNA for the CDR3: TGTGCCAGCAGTTACGGACTAGCGGTTTCAGATACGCAGTATTTT. It yields the protein CASSYGLAVSDTQYF.

This clonotype was detected only a few times. The rearrangement links TRBV20-1 to TRBJ2-3; 8 nucleotides agree with TRBD2. The CDR3 is 14 amino acids. Looked up from germline, CDR1 is DFQATT and CDR2 is SNEGSKA (reference sequence). Unmatched junction bases numbered 12, after V lost 3 bases and J lost 10 bases. The CDR3 nucleotides read TGCAGTGCTAGTGCGGGGACGGGGGGGAGTGCGCAGTATTTT. Its translation is CSASAGTGGSAQYF.

This clonotype was found a few times. The CDR3 nucleotides are TGTGCCAGCAGTCTAGCGGGAGGGCCGAAAGGAGAGACCCAGTACTTC. This gives the protein CASSLAGGPKGETQYF. The rearrangement uses TRBV25-1 and TRBJ2-5; 12 bases fit TRBD2. With 5 bases clipped from V and 4 bases from J, the junction kept 8 bases outside the gene matches. Germline V gene lookup returns CDR1 MGHDK and CDR2 SYGVNS. The CDR3 is 16 residues long.

The chain employs TRBV5-1 and TRBJ1-6, with D possibly TRBD1 on 6 matching bases. V was trimmed by 4 bases and J by 1 base, leaving 18 bases between them. Germline V CDR1 and CDR2: SGHRS, YFSETQ. The CDR3 sequence is 18 residues long. CDR3 amino acids: CASSDPSAGVSYNSPLHF. As DNA, the CDR3 is TGCGCCAGCAGCGACCCGTCCGCAGGGGTTTCCTATAATTCACCCCTCCACTTT.

The chain uses TRBV4-2 and TRBJ1-1, with D perhaps matching TRBD1 (6 bases). The V and J ends lost 4 bases and 6 bases respectively, with 12 bases between them. CDR1 and CDR2 (germline): LGHNA, YNFKEQ. The CDR3 is made up of 13 amino acids. This CDR3 reads CASSPRGTPEAFF. In DNA form, the CDR3 reads TGTGCCAGCAGCCCCCGCGGGACACCTGAAGCTTTCTTT.

The chain joins TRBV5-1 to TRBJ2-3; D may be TRBD1 or TRBD2 (6 bases each). The CDR3 consists of 15 residues. Germline assignment: CDR1 SGHRS and CDR2 YFSETQ. V was pared by 7 bases and J by 1 base, with 16 bases between. The CDR3: CASSKGGGRTDTQYF. CDR3 DNA sequence: TGCGCCAGCTCCAAGGGGGGAGGCCGCACAGATACGCAGTATTTT.

The genes are TRBV11-2 and TRBJ2-4; the D call may be TRBD1 or TRBD2 (5 bases each). V shed 5 bases and J shed 6 bases, with 11 bases lying between them. Germline V lookup: CDR1 SGHAT, CDR2 FQNNGV. The CDR3 consists of 13 residues. CDR3 region: CASSRGGLNIQYF. CDR3 DNA sequence: TGTGCCAGCAGCAGGGGCGGGTTAAACATTCAGTACTTC.

The V gene is TRBV12-2, the J gene TRBJ2-7; TRBD2 is the table's D call, not checked against the DNA. TRBV12-2 has pseudogene status. The CDR3 length is 17 residues. The CDR3: CASRLVALLAGPYEQYF. The CDR3 nucleotides are TGTGCAAGTCGCTTAGTCGCCTTGCTAGCGGGTCCCTACGAGCAGTACTTC.

V usage is TRBV16 and J usage is TRBJ2-5; 7 bases are a match to TRBD1. V lost 3 bases, J lost 4 bases, and 2 bases stayed unmatched. The germline V gene encodes CDR1 KGHSY and CDR2 FQNENV. CDR3 length: 13 residues. The CDR3 nucleotides are TGTGCCAGCAGCCACCGGACAGGAGAGACCCAGTACTTC. It translates to CASSHRTGETQYF.

This clonotype was seen ten or more times. This sequence joins TRBV9 and TRBJ2-2, with a tentative D call TRBD2 (5 bases). CDR1 is SGDLS and CDR2 is YYNGEE in the germline V gene. The V gene lost 0 bases and the J gene lost 0 bases, with 6 bases spanning the gap. The CDR3 totals 15 residues. CDR3 sequence reads: CASSVAGTNTGELFF. DNA of the CDR3: TGTGCCAGCAGCGTAGCGGGGACGAACACCGGGGAGCTGTTTTTT.

This chain links TRBV12-3 or TRBV12-4 with TRBJ2-7; 13 bases line up with TRBD2. With V trimmed by 3 bases and J by 4 bases, 3 bases remained unmatched. This CDR3 has 15 amino acids. CDR3 protein: CASSFGLAGVYEQYF. CDR3 DNA: TGTGCCAGCAGTTTCGGACTAGCGGGAGTTTACGAGCAGTACTTC.

The chain uses TRBV20-1 and TRBJ2-7; D may be TRBD1 or TRBD2 (6 bases each). The CDR3 has 14 amino acids. V lost 6 bases and J lost 3, with 18 bases in between. The germline CDR1 and CDR2 sequences are DFQATT and SNEGSKA (reference sequence). CDR3 DNA: TGCAGTGCGCCCGATTCTGGGGGGCACTACGAGCAGTACTTC. This translates into CSAPDSGGHYEQYF.

This clonotype showed up many times. The V and J genes are TRBV12-3 or TRBV12-4 and TRBJ2-7; 8 bases are shared with TRBD1. V lost 6 bases and J lost 2; bases outside the gene matches: 3. The CDR3 is made up of 13 amino acids. CDR3 in DNA: TGTGCCAGCAGGAGGACAGGGACCTACGAGCAGTACTTC. Its protein is CASRRTGTYEQYF.

The J gene is TRBJ2-3, the V gene TRBV7-9, with 12 nucleotides matching TRBD2. V gave up 2 bases and J gave up 5 bases; unmatched junction bases: 8. This CDR3 is built from 17 residues. Germline V CDR1 and CDR2: SEHNR, FQNEAQ (reference sequence). The CDR3 DNA follows: TGTGCCAGCAGCTTACTCACTAGCGGGGGGCCTGGAGATACGCAGTATTTT. It codes for CASSLLTSGGPGDTQYF. The complete variable domain, with remaining parts taken from reference TRBV7-9 and TRBJ2-3, reads DTGVSQNPRHKITKRGQNVTFRCDPISEHNRLYWYRQTLGQGPEFLTYFQNEAQLEKSRLLSDRFSAERPKGSFSTLEIQRTEQGDSAMYLCASSLLTSGGPGDTQYFGPGTRLTVL.

This clonotype was seen a handful of times. V usage is TRBV5-1 and J usage is TRBJ2-7; no clear D gene. The CDR3 is 9 amino acids. Germline-derived CDR1 and CDR2 are SGHRS and YFSETQ. The CDR3 region is CASSLARCV. The DNA of the CDR3 is TGCGCCAGCAGCTTGGCCAGATGTGTC.

The chain couples TRBV20-1 to TRBJ2-3; possible D gene TRBD2, 5 bases. V lost 0 bases, J lost 0 bases, and 10 bases lay in between. This CDR3 is 15 amino acids long. Germline-derived CDR1 and CDR2 are DFQATT and SNEGSKA (reference sequence). The CDR3 nucleotides are TGCAGTGCTAGAGATGGGCGGACTAGCACAGATACGCAGTATTTT. Its protein is CSARDGRTSTDTQYF.

The V call is TRBV27, the J call TRBJ2-2, with 10 bases matching TRBD2. CDR3 size: 15 residues. The germline V gene encodes CDR1 MNHEY and CDR2 SMNVEV (reference sequence). J was trimmed by 6 bases and V by 7 bases; bases with no gene match: 8. CDR3 bases: TGTGCCAGCACGGAAAGGCTAGCGGGAGCCGGGGAGCTGTTTTTT. Translation: CASTERLAGAGELFF.